This T cell receptor beta chain was sequenced for a study of graft-versus-host responses after intestinal transplantation (dated by TCRdb to the early 2020s). A note on the overall study: Multivisceral, liver-intestinal, or isolated intestinal transplants were received by the recipients. Every recipient was given anti-thymocyte globulin induction, then maintenance tacrolimus and steroids for 3 to 4 years. After intestinal transplantation, graft-versus-host and host-versus-graft alloreactive T cell clones in the graft, circulation and bone marrow were tracked using bulk TCR-beta CDR3 sequencing. To identify alloreactive clones, pre-transplant mixed lymphocyte reaction products were sequenced and compared with unstimulated pre-transplant donor and recipient T cells. A cohort of about two dozen intestinal transplant recipients, including one retransplant, was enrolled, and a few patients lacking pretransplant specimens were excluded. A peak of at least 4% donor T cells among recipient peripheral blood mononuclear cells was the definition used for donor T cell macrochimerism. Rather than going through the commercial service, samples from three later patients were sequenced in-house on an Illumina MiSeq and processed with MiXCR. Paper-wide results and their limitations: The relatively low number and heterogeneity of intestinal transplant patients limited the conclusions. GvH clones turned up in recipient bone marrow, with some appearing earlier in ileal mucosa or blood, a pattern consistent with an intestinal mucosal origin. In patients with donor T cell macrochimerism, the allografts had high GvH to HvG T cell clonal ratios. Early after transplant, peak levels of circulating GvH clones were found to be associated with declines in HvG clones.

Reading from cysteine to phenylalanine, the CDR3 counts 14 amino acids. Of the read, only the CDR3 DNA is kept; its 42 bases are in frame from base 1. Trimming takes 0 bases from V and 3 bases from J, and the germline ends sit 5 bases apart. Reading the germline V gene (reference sequence) gives CDR1 PRHDT and CDR2 FYEKMQ. Libraries were made using the immunoSEQ multiplex PCR assay. For most patients, genomic DNA was isolated with the Qiagen DNeasy Blood and Tissue Kit and sent frozen to Adaptive Biotechnologies for TCR sequencing. For most patients, genomic DNA was subjected to high-throughput TCR-beta CDR3 sequencing by Adaptive Biotechnologies. On the authors' methods: TCR sequencing data were retrieved from Adaptive's ImmunoSEQ software for some 19 patients, whereas a few other patients were processed with MiXCR and VDJtools. CD4 versus CD8 sorting errors were corrected by removing sequences found in both subsets at a frequency ratio below 5:1. Because the origin of CDR3 nucleotide sequences shared between donor and recipient could not be assigned, those sequences were removed. At least 2-fold expansion over unstimulated cells and a minimum CFSE-low frequency of 0.002% (template counts) or 0.001% (read counts) were required for clones to be classified as alloreactive. A clone was considered mappable if detected in the sequenced pre-transplant spleen, lymph node, or MLR CFSE-low populations of the donor or recipient. The cumulative frequency of alloreactive clones was calculated as a percentage of all sequences, weighted by copy number. TCRdb carries this immuneACCESS record with in-frame sequences only. Its versions omit some clonotypes, under half of them owing to an unresolved V gene in the studies checked, with the rest unexplained. For V, J and clone size, that table is used; D and trimming come from the DNA. The sample data list around 90,000 clones, and approximately 95% of these were observed just once. Of the sample, about 0.5% falls within the top ten clones.

In regard to this clone: Its specific antigen is unknown. Qualities for individual bases were not recorded, and no much larger clone is one base off.

Reading the label with the study, this specimen's time point is: cells obtained before transplantation from donor or recipient. CD3+CD4+ and CD3+CD8+ populations were FACS-sorted from unstimulated pre-transplant donor and recipient cells taken from spleen or lymph nodes. The sequences come from unstimulated CD8+ T cells sorted from spleen or lymph node cells, collected before intestinal transplant. The source of this sequence is a human donor who received an intestinal transplant. The rearrangement joined TRBV13 to TRBJ1-4, with an unclear D gene assignment. The sequence in DNA is TGTGCCAGCAGCTTAGGGCTATCTAATGAAAAACTGTTTTTT. Translated, it gives CASSLGLSNEKLFF.